This T cell receptor (beta chain) is drawn from a study of T cell responses to AZD1222 COVID-19 vaccine. As concerns this clone: Its matching antigen is unknown.

Assay used: immunoSEQ multiplex PCR; TCRdb lists only in-frame clones, some missing. The table includes 150,000 or so clones, more than 85% detected once. The study, taken as a whole, reports: Baseline antibody screening turned up just a handful of seropositive AZD1222 recipients. White British people made up most donors, females outnumbered males, and clonal diversity was possibly underestimated. The study sampled repertoires only after the peak T cell response. Elevations in Spike-specific TCR breadth and depth followed administration of two AZD1222 doses.

The junction had 8 bases not matched to a gene; V was cut back by 3 bases and J by 5 bases. Germline CDR1 LGHNA, CDR2 YNFKEQ. There are 15 residues in the CDR3. V and J are TRBV4-2 and TRBJ2-7, with 9 positions matching TRBD1. Sequencing was performed on peripheral blood, taken on day 0 of AZD1222 vaccination. The sequence was obtained from an adult in good health. CDR3 region: CASSQPGQGTHEQYF. In nucleotides, the CDR3 is TGTGCCAGCAGCCAGCCGGGACAGGGCACCCACGAGCAGTACTTC.